This T cell receptor beta chain was captured in a study of T cells in Graves' hyperthyroidism and ophthalmopathy. Study results and caveats: The majority of expanded thyroid clonotypes above 0.001 also appeared in blood.

Investigators excluded patients with uncontrolled infection, other autoimmune disease, pregnancy or lactation. Based on clinical symptoms, serum thyroxine and TRAb, thyroid ultrasound and orbital computed tomography, diagnoses were reached. In this sample, this clonotype turned up many times. Antigen: not known. The CDR3 consists of 15 residues. In germline, CDR1 is MNHEY, CDR2 SVGEGT. V lost 5 bases to trimming and J lost 4 bases, with 17 bases between them. Researchers took RNA transcripts and amplified the TCR beta CDR3 regions from them. HTBI primers were employed in a first-round RT-PCR of the TCR CDR3. TCRdb analysed the multiplex PCR reads with MiXCR anew, one entry per CDR3 protein. The sample comprises about 480,000 distinct CDR3 sequences, around a fifth of which are singletons, and 49% rests with the top ten.

The V and J genes are TRBV6-2 or TRBV6-3 and TRBJ1-1; TRBD1 might be the D (5 bases). The sequencing sample was made of blood. This sequence originates from a woman in her sixties or seventies with Graves' ophthalmopathy. The DNA for the CDR3 is TGTGCCAGCAGTATGACCTCAGTCGGGGGCACTGAAGCTTTCTTT. As protein: CASSMTSVGGTEAFF.